The 20 T cell receptor beta chains reported below all come from one sample, sequenced in a study of radiotherapy plus CTLA-4 blockade in lung cancer. Profiled with immunoSEQ multiplex PCR; TCRdb holds only in-frame clones, not every one. The profile shows 60,000 to 70,000 clones, around 86% of them singletons. Sample: peripheral blood, taken from a patient treated with radiotherapy plus ipilimumab. The receptors shown here come from a human donor with non-small cell lung cancer who had a partial response to radiotherapy plus ipilimumab.

This chain links TRBV10-2 with TRBJ2-7; perhaps TRBD2 as D (5 bases). The CDR3 is made up of 14 amino acids. Trimming removed 2 bases from V and 7 bases from J, with 15 bases in between. Germline lookup yields CDR1 WSHSY and CDR2 SAAADI. CDR3 DNA sequence: TGCGCCAGCAGTGAGCCGGGGTGGGGTCGGGAGCAGTACTTC. Translation gives CASSEPGWGREQYF.

The chain carries TRBV28 and TRBJ1-5, with D possibly matching TRBD1 (5 bases). The V end was cut by 7 bases, the J end by 4 bases, with 17 bases between. CDR1 is MDHEN and CDR2 is SYDVKM in the germline V gene. CDR3 length equals 15 residues. CDR3 nucleotides: TGTGCCAGCACCCTTGGCGGGGGTGGAAATCAGCCCCAGCATTTT. This sequence encodes CASTLGGGGNQPQHF.

The V and J genes are TRBV9 and TRBJ2-1; 9 bases map to TRBD2. This CDR3 is 15 amino acids long. CDR1 and CDR2 (germline): SGDLS, YYNGEE. V was clipped by 2 bases and J by 4 bases; unmatched bases: 4. The CDR3 nucleotides read TGTGCCAGCAGCGTTAGCGGGAGTGTTTACAATGAGCAGTTCTTC. Encoded protein: CASSVSGSVYNEQFF. Supplemented by reference TRBV9 and TRBJ2-1, the full variable domain reads DSGVTQTPKHLITATGQRVTLRCSPRSGDLSVYWYQQSLDQGLQFLIQYYNGEERAKGNILERFSAQQFPDLHSELNLSSLELGDSALYFCASSVSGSVYNEQFFGPGTRLTVL.

This clone is categorized as medium-sized. The rearrangement joins TRBV4-1 to TRBJ1-2; 7 nucleotides agree with TRBD1. The V gene end was trimmed by 2 bases and the J gene end by 0 bases; junction bases not matched to a gene: 6. This CDR3 spans 16 amino acids. Germline V CDR1 and CDR2: MGHRA, YSYEKL. CDR3 bases: TGCGCCAGCAGCCAATTACAGGGGACCCCTAACTATGGCTACACCTTC. Translated, it gives CASSQLQGTPNYGYTF.

This chain uses TRBV27 with TRBJ2-2; 8 bases align to TRBD1. The CDR3 sequence is 19 residues long. From germline, CDR1 is MNHEY and CDR2 SMNVEV (reference sequence). Trimming at V came to 3 bases and at J to 7 bases, leaving 19 bases not matched to a gene. CDR3 region: CASSLGAGGRVKVGGELFF. The CDR3 bases are TGTGCCAGCAGTTTGGGGGCAGGGGGCCGGGTAAAGGTTGGCGGGGAGCTGTTTTTT.

The V and J genes are TRBV28 and TRBJ1-3; maybe TRBD1 (5 bases). This CDR3 spans 16 amino acids. V was cut by 7 bases and J by 4 bases, with 20 bases left in between. Germline CDR1 is MDHEN and CDR2 is SYDVKM. CDR3 region: CASNSLSLPGGNTIYF. DNA for the CDR3: TGTGCCAGCAACAGTTTAAGTCTCCCAGGGGGAAACACCATATATTTT.

This clone showed up just a few times. This chain joins TRBV28 and TRBJ2-2, with TRBD1 matching over 9 bases. V was clipped by 5 bases and J by 5 bases; unmatched bases: 9. The CDR3 spans 16 residues. Germline V gene lookup returns CDR1 MDHEN and CDR2 SYDVKM. This CDR3 is CASSPPTGGRTGELFF. DNA of the CDR3: TGTGCCAGCAGTCCCCCTACAGGGGGCCGAACCGGGGAGCTGTTTTTT.

The chain recombines TRBV5-1 with TRBJ2-7, with 8 bases that match TRBD1. The CDR3 is 13 amino acids. CDR1 SGHRS and CDR2 YFSETQ come from the germline V gene. Unmatched junction bases numbered 4, after V lost 6 bases and J lost 2 bases. CDR3 nucleotide sequence: TGCGCCAGCAACCAGGGGGCCCCCTACGAGCAGTACTTC. Its protein product is CASNQGAPYEQYF.

J is TRBJ2-1 and V is TRBV5-4; a possible D gene is TRBD1 (5 bases). Germline CDR1 and CDR2: SGHNT and YYREEE (reference sequence). This CDR3 region has 14 residues. Deletions cut 0 bases from V and 6 bases from J, with 10 bases between. The CDR3 here is CASSLGGLSNEQFF. The DNA for the CDR3 is TGTGCCAGCAGCTTGGGGGGCCTCAGCAATGAGCAGTTCTTC.

This clone came up a few times. The chain has TRBV30 and TRBJ1-4; D is undetermined. This CDR3 is 12 amino acids long. Germline-derived CDR1 and CDR2 are GTSNPN and SVGIG (reference sequence). V was pared by 4 bases and J by 8 bases, with 11 bases between. CDR3 residues: CAWTGSEEKLFF. CDR3 nucleotides: TGTGCCTGGACCGGGTCCGAGGAAAAACTGTTTTTT. The variable domain in full, completed from reference TRBV30 and TRBJ1-4, reads SQTIHQWPATLVQPVGSPLSLECTVEGTSNPNLYWYRQAAGRGLQLLFYSVGIGQISSEVPQNLSASRPQDRQFILSSKKLLLSDSGFYLCAWTGSEEKLFFGSGTQLSVL.

This chain uses TRBV19 with TRBJ2-7, with a possible D match to TRBD2 (7 bases). Per germline, CDR1 LNHDA and CDR2 SQIVND (reference sequence). V was cut by 2 bases and J by 0 bases, with 14 bases left in between. The CDR3 loop spans 16 amino acids. The CDR3 DNA is TGTGCCAGTAGTATAAGGGGGGGACGCGGCTCCTACGAGCAGTACTTC. The encoded protein is CASSIRGGRGSYEQYF.

The V and J genes are TRBV11-2 and TRBJ2-7; TRBD1 matches 7 bases. Germline CDR1 SGHAT, CDR2 FQNNGV. Trimming at V came to 0 bases and at J to 3 bases, leaving 11 bases not matched to a gene. The CDR3 spans 17 residues. CDR3 bases: TGTGCCAGCAGCTTAGATCTTATAGGACAGGATTACTACGAGCAGTACTTC. Translation: CASSLDLIGQDYYEQYF.

The rearrangement links TRBV2 to TRBJ2-3; 12 nucleotides line up with TRBD2. V lost 6 bases and J lost 3; bases outside the gene matches: 7. The CDR3 extends over 16 amino acids. Germline assignment: CDR1 SNHLY and CDR2 FYNNEI. CDR3: CASRLLAGGGTDTQYF. In DNA form, the CDR3 reads TGTGCCAGCAGACTACTAGCGGGAGGTGGGACAGATACGCAGTATTTT.

V is TRBV30 and J is TRBJ1-6; no clear D. The CDR3 sequence is 14 residues long. The germline gives CDR1 GTSNPN, CDR2 SVGIG (reference sequence). Trimming shortened V by 1 base and J by 7 bases, and 11 bases separated the two germline ends. In DNA form, the CDR3 reads TGTGCCTGGAGTGGGTTTCGGGGAAATTCACCCCTCCACTTT. As protein: CAWSGFRGNSPLHF. The full variable domain, its missing parts supplied by reference TRBV30 and TRBJ1-6, is SQTIHQWPATLVQPVGSPLSLECTVEGTSNPNLYWYRQAAGRGLQLLFYSVGIGQISSEVPQNLSASRPQDRQFILSSKKLLLSDSGFYLCAWSGFRGNSPLHFGNGTRLTVT.

V is TRBV2 and J is TRBJ2-3; no definite D call. V lost 5 bases and J 6 bases, leaving 15 bases between the germline ends. The germline CDR1 and CDR2 sequences are SNHLY and FYNNEI. The CDR3 is 14 residues long. CDR3: CASSRNRDGDTQYF. The DNA of the CDR3 is TGTGCCAGCAGTCGTAACCGAGACGGGGATACGCAGTATTTT.

This chain uses TRBV5-8 with TRBJ1-3, with TRBD1 as a possible D gene (5 bases). The CDR3 consists of 16 residues. V gave up 4 bases and J gave up 4 bases, with 18 bases separating them. CDR1 is SGHTS and CDR2 is YDEGEE in the germline V gene. The CDR3 reads CASSDGHFSAGNTIYF. Written as DNA, the CDR3 is TGTGCCAGCAGCGACGGACACTTCTCCGCCGGAAACACCATATATTTT. Filled out from reference TRBV5-8 and TRBJ1-3, the complete variable domain reads EAGVTQSPTHLIKTRGQQATLRCSPISGHTSVYWYQQALGLGLQFLLWYDEGEERNRGNFPPRFSGRQFPNYSSELNVNALELEDSALYLCASSDGHFSAGNTIYFGEGSWLTVV.

This clone was seen a handful of times. The chain is built from TRBV28 and TRBJ2-7, with D possibly being TRBD1 (5 bases). Trimming stripped 4 bases from V and 5 bases from J, with 9 bases between. From germline, CDR1 is MDHEN and CDR2 SYDVKM. The CDR3 totals 12 residues. CDR3 sequence: CASSSGFHEQYF. CDR3 bases: TGTGCCAGCAGTTCAGGGTTCCACGAGCAGTACTTC.

The chain joins TRBV11-2 to TRBJ1-3; D unclear. Trimming stripped 5 bases from V and 0 bases from J, with 11 bases between. Germline lookup yields CDR1 SGHAT and CDR2 FQNNGV. The CDR3 extends over 15 amino acids. The CDR3: CASSPGRGSGNTIYF. DNA for the CDR3: TGTGCCAGCAGCCCCGGACGGGGCTCTGGAAACACCATATATTTT.

This sequence joins TRBV7-9 and TRBJ2-1, with TRBD1 matching 7 bases. The germline V gene encodes CDR1 SEHNR and CDR2 FQNEAQ (reference sequence). The junction had 10 bases not matched to a gene; V was cut back by 1 base and J by 1 base. The CDR3 consists of 18 residues. The CDR3 region is CASSLDQGGSGSYNEQFF. The CDR3 DNA follows: TGTGCCAGCAGCTTAGATCAAGGGGGCTCCGGATCCTACAATGAGCAGTTCTTC.

The chain is built from TRBV5-1 and TRBJ1-1; TRBD1 agrees at 7 bases. The ends lost 4 bases at V and 0 bases at J; junction bases unmatched: 6. The CDR3 runs to 15 residues. The V gene's germline CDR1 is SGHRS and CDR2 YFSETQ. The CDR3 DNA is TGCGCCAGCAGCCGAATGACAGGGATGAACACTGAAGCTTTCTTT. Encoded protein: CASSRMTGMNTEAFF.